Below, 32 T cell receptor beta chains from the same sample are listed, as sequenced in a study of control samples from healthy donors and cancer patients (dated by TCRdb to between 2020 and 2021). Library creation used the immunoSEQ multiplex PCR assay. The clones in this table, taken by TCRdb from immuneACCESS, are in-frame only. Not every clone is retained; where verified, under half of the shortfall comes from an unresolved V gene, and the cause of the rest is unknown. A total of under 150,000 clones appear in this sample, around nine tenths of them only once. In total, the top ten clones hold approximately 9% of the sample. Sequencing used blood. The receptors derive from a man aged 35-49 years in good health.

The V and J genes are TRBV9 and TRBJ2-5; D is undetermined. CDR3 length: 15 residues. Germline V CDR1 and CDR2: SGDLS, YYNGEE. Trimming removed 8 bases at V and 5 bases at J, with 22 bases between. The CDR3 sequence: CARKRVPPKRETQYF. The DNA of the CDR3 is TGTGCCAGGAAAAGGGTCCCTCCCAAACGGGAGACCCAGTACTTC.

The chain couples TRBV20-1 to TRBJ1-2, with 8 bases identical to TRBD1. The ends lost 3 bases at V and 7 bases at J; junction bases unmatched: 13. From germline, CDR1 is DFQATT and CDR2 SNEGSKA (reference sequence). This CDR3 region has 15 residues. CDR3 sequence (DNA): TGCAGTGCTAGTCCAGCAGGGGGCGGGCGTGGTGGCTACACCTTC. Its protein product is CSASPAGGGRGGYTF.

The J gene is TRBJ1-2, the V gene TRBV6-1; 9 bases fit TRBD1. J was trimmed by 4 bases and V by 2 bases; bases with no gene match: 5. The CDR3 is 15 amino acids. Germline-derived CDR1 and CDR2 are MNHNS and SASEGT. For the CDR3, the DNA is TGTGCCAGCAGTGAATGGGTACAGGGGGCCTATGGCTACACCTTC. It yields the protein CASSEWVQGAYGYTF.

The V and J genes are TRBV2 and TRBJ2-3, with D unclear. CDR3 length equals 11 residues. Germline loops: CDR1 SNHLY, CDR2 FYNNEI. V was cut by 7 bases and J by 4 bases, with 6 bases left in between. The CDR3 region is CASNTADTQYF. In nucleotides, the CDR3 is TGTGCCAGCAATACGGCAGATACGCAGTATTTT.

DNA for the CDR3: TGTGCCAGCTCACCACTTGGGACGGCAAGCTCCTATAATTCACCCCTCCACTTT. Translation gives CASSPLGTASSYNSPLHF. The rearrangement links TRBV18 to TRBJ1-6, with D possibly TRBD1 on 5 matching bases. The CDR3 runs to 18 residues. Trimming took 1 base from V and 0 from J, leaving 13 bases between them. Per germline, CDR1 KGHSH and CDR2 LQKENI.

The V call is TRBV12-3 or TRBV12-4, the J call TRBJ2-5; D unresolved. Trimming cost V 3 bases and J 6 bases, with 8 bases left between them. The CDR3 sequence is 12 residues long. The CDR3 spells CASSFWSQTQYF. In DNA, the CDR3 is TGTGCCAGCAGTTTTTGGTCCCAGACCCAGTACTTC.

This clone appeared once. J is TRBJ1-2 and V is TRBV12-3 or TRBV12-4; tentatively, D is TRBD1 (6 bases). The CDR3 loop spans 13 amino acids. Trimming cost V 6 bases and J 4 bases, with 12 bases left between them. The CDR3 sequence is CASSTTGIYGYTF. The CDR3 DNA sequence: TGTGCCAGCAGCACGACAGGTATCTATGGCTACACCTTC.

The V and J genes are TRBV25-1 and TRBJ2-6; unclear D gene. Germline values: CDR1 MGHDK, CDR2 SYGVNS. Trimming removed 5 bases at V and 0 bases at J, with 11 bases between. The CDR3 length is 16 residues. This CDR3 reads CASSPTVGSGANVLTF. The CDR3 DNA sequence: TGTGCCAGCAGTCCTACGGTCGGCTCTGGGGCCAACGTCCTGACTTTC.

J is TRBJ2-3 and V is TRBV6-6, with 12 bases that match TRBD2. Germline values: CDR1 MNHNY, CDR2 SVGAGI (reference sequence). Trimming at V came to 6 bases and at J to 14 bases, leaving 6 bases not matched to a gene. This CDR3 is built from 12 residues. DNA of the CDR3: TGTGCCAGCAGGGGGACTAGCGGGTGGCGGTATTTT. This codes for CASRGTSGWRYF.

The CDR3 loop reads CVVSQGAYFGYTF. CDR3 DNA sequence: TGTGTCGTATCACAGGGGGCATACTTTGGCTACACCTTC. The chain recombines TRBV2 with TRBJ1-2; TRBD1 agrees at 9 bases. The germline V gene encodes CDR1 SNHLY and CDR2 FYNNEI. This CDR3 has 13 amino acids.

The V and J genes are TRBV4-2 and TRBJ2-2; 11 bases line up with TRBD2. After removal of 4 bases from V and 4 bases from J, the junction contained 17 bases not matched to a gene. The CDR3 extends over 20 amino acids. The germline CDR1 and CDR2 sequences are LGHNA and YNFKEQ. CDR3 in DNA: TGTGCCAGCAGCCCTGGATTGCGACTAGCGGGGCCTACCTTCACCGGGGAGCTGTTTTTT. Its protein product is CASSPGLRLAGPTFTGELFF.

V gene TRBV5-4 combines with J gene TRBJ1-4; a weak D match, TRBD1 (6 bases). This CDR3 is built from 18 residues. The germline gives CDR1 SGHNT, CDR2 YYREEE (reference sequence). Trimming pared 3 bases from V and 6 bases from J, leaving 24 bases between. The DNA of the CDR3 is TGTGCCAGCAGCTCCGATCCCGGGACACCTGCCTCCCATGAAAAACTGTTTTTT. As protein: CASSSDPGTPASHEKLFF.

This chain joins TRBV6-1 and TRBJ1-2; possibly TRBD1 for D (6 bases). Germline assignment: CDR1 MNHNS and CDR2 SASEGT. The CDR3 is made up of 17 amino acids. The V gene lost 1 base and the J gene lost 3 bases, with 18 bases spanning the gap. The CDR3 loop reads CASSEGGAGAAHYGYTF. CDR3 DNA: TGTGCCAGCAGTGAAGGGGGCGCGGGGGCAGCTCACTATGGCTACACCTTC.

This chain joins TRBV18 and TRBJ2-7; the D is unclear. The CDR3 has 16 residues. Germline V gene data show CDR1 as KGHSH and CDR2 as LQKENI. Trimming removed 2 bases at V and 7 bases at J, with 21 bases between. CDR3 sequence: CASSPSASNPTREQYF. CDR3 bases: TGTGCCAGCTCACCATCGGCCAGTAACCCTACCCGGGAGCAGTACTTC.

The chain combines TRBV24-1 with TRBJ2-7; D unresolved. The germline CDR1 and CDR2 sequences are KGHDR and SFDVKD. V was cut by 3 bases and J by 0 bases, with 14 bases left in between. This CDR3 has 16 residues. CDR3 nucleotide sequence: TGTGCCACCAGTGATGGAGCCCCAAGAAGCTCCTACGAGCAGTACTTC. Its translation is CATSDGAPRSSYEQYF.

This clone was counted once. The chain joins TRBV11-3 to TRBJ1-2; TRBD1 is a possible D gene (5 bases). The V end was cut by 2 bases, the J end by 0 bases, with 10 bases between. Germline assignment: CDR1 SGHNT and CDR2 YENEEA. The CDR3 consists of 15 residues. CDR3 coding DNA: TGTGCCAGCAGCTTACTGGGGCTTCCTAACTATGGCTACACCTTC. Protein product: CASSLLGLPNYGYTF.

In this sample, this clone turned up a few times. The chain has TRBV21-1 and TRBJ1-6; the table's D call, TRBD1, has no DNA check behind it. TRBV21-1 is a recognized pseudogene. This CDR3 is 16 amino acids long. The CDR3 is CASSKELGQVNSPLHF. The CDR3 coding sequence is TGTGCCAGCAGCAAAGAACTCGGACAGGTAAATTCACCCCTCCACTTT.

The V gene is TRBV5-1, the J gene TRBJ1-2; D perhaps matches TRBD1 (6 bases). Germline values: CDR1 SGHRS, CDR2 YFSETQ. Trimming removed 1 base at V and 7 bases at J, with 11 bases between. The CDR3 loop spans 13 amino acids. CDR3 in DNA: TGCGCCAGCAGCTTGAACGGACAGAGTGGCTACACCTTC. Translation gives CASSLNGQSGYTF.

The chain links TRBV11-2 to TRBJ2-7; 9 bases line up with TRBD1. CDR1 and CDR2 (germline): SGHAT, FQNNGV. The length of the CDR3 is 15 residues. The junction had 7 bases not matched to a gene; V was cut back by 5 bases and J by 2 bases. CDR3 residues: CASSPGWDRAYEQYF. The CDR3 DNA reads TGTGCCAGCAGCCCGGGGTGGGACAGGGCCTACGAGCAGTACTTC.

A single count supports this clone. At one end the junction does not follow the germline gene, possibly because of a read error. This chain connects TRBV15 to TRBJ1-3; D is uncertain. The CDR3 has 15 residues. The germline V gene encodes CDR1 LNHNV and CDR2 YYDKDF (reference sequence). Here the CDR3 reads CATSREPHSGNTIYF. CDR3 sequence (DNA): TGTGCCACCAGCCGAGAACCTCACTCTGGAAACACCATATATTTT.

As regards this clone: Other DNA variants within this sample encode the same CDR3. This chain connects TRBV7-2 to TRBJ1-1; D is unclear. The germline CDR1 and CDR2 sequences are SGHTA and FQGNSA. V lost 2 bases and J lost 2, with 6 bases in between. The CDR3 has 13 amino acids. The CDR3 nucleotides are TGTGCCAGCAGCTTAAGTGGAAACACTGAAGCTTTCTTT. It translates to CASSLSGNTEAFF.

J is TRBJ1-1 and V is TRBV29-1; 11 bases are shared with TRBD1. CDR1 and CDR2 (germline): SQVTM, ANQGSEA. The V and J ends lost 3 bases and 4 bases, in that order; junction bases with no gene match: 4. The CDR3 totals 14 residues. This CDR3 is CSVDGQGASTEAFF. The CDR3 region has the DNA TGCAGCGTTGACGGACAGGGGGCGAGCACTGAAGCTTTCTTT. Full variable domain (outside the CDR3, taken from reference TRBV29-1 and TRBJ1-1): SAVISQKPSRDICQRGTSLTIQCQVDSQVTMMFWYRQQPGQSLTLIATANQGSEATYESGFVIDKFPISRPNLTFSTLTVSNMSPEDSSIYLCSVDGQGASTEAFFGQGTRLTVV.

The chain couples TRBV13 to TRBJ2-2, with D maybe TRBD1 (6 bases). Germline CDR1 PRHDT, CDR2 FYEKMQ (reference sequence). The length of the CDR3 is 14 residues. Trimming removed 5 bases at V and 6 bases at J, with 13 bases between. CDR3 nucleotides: TGTGCCAGCAGCGACGCCAGGGGTTCCGGGGAGCTGTTTTTT. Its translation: CASSDARGSGELFF.

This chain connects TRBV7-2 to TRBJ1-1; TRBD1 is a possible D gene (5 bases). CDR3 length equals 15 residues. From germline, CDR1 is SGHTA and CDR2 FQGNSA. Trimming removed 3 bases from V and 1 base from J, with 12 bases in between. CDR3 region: CASSLAGTANTEAFF. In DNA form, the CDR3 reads TGTGCCAGCAGCTTGGCCGGGACGGCGAACACTGAAGCTTTCTTT. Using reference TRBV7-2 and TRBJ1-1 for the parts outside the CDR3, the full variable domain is GAGVSQSPSNKVTEKGKDVELRCDPISGHTALYWYRQSLGQGLEFLIYFQGNSAPDKSGLPSDRFSAERTGGSVSTLTIQRTQQEDSAVYLCASSLAGTANTEAFFGQGTRLTVV.

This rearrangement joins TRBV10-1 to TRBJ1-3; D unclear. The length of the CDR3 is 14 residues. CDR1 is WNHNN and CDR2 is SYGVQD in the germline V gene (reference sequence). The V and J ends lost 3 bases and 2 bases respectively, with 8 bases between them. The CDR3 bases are TGCGCCAGCAGTGACAGGAGCCCTGGAAACACCATATATTTT. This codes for CASSDRSPGNTIYF.

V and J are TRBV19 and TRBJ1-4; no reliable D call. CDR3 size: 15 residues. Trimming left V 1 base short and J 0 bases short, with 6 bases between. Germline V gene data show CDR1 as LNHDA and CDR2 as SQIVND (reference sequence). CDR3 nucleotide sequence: TGTGCCAGTAGTATAGCCCGGGCAACTAATGAAAAACTGTTTTTT. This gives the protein CASSIARATNEKLFF.

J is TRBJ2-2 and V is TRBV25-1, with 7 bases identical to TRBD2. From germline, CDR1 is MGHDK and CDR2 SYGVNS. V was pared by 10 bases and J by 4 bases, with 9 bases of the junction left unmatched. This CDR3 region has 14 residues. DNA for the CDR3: TGTGCCATTCGAGCGGGGTCGACCACCGGGGAGCTGTTTTTT. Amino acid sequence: CAIRAGSTTGELFF.

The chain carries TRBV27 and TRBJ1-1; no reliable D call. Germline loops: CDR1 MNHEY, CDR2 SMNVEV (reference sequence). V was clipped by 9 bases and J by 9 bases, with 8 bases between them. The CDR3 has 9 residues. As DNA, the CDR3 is TGTGCCAGGCCGATCAAAGCTTTCTTT. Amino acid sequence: CARPIKAFF.

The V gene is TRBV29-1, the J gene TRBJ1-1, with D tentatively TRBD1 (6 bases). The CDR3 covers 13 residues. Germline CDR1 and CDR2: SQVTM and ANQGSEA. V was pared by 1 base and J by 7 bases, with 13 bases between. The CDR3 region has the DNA TGCAGCGTTGAAGTCACAGGGTTAGGTGAAGCTTTCTTT. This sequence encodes CSVEVTGLGEAFF.

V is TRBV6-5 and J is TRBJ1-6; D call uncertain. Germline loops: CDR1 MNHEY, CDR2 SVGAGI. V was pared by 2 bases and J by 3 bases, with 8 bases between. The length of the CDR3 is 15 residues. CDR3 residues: CASSYQEYYNSPLHF. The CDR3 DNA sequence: TGTGCCAGCAGTTACCAAGAGTACTATAATTCACCCCTCCACTTT.

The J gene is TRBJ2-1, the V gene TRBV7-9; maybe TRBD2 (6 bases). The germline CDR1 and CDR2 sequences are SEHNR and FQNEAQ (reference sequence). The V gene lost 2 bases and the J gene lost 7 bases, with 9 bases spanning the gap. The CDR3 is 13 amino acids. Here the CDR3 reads CASSLRRDNEQFF. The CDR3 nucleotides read TGTGCCAGCAGCTTACGGAGGGATAATGAGCAGTTCTTC.

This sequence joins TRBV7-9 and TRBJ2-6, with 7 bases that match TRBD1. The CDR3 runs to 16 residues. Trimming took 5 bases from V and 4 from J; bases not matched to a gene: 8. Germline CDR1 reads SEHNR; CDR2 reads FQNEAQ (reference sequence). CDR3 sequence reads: CASSQPDRAGANVLTF. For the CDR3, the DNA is TGTGCCAGCAGCCAGCCTGACAGGGCCGGGGCCAACGTCCTGACTTTC.